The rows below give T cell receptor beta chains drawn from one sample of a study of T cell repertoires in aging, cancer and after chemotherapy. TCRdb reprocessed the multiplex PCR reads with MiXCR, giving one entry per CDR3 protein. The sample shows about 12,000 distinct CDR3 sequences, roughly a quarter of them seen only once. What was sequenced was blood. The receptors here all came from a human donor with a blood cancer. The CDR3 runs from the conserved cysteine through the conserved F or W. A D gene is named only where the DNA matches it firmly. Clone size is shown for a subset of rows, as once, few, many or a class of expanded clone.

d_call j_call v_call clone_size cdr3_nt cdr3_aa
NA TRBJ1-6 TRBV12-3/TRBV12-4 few TGTGCCAGCAGTTTATATGGAGGGTACGATAATTCACCCCTCCACTTT CASSLYGGYDNSPLHF
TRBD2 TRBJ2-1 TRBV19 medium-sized TGTGCCAGTAGTATAGTTGGTAGCGGGGGAGATGAGCAGTTCTTC CASSIVGSGGDEQFF
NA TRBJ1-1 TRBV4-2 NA TGTGCCAGCAGCCAAGAGGCAGGGGCTATGAACACTGAAGCTTTCTTT CASSQEAGAMNTEAFF
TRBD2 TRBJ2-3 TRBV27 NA TGTGCCAGCAGCCCGGGAGGGGGTAGCGGAATAAGCACAGATACGCAGTATTTT CASSPGGGSGISTDTQYF
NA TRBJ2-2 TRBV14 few TGTGCCAGCAGCAATCATGTGGGGCGGAACACCGGGGAGCTGTTTTTT CASSNHVGRNTGELFF
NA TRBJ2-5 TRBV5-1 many TGCGCCAGCAGCCCGGGAGTGGAGACCCAGTACTTC CASSPGVETQYF
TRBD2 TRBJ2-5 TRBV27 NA TGTGCCAGCAGTTTACGACTAGCGGGAGGAGTGTACCAAGAGACCCAGTACTTC CASSLRLAGGVYQETQYF
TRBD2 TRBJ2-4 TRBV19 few TGTGCCAGTAGTGACTCGGGGGGTTTTGGCAAAAACATTCAGTACTTC CASSDSGGFGKNIQYF
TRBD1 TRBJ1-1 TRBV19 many TGTGCCAGTAGTATGTCGACAGGGAGTACTGAAGCTTTCTTT CASSMSTGSTEAFF
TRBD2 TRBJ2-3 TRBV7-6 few TGTGCCAGCAGCTTGCTCGGGAGGTTAAATACGCAGTATTTT CASSLLGRLNTQYF
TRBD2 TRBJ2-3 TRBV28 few TGTGCCAGCAGCCCTCCGAGCGGGATGGTCTCAGATACGCAGTATTTT CASSPPSGMVSDTQYF
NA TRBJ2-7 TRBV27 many TGTGCCAGCAGTTTAACAGGGTGGCTTGAGCAGTACTTC CASSLTGWLEQYF
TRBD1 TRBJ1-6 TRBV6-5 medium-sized TGTGCCACCAGGTCGGGACAGGATAATTCACCCCTCCACTTT CATRSGQDNSPLHF
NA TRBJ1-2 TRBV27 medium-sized TGTGCCAGCGTAGGGGAAAACTATGGCTACACCTTC CASVGENYGYTF
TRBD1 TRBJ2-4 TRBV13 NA TGTGCCAGCAGCCCAAGGACAGGGATTGTCAAAAACATTCAGTACTTC CASSPRTGIVKNIQYF
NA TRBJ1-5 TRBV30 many TGTGCCTGGAGTGTACCACTTGAAGGACACCATATTAGCAATCAGCCCCAGCATTTT CAWSVPLEGHHISNQPQHF
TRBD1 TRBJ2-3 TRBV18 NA TGTGCCAGCTCACCATGGGTACAGGGGGCGGATACGCAGTATTTT CASSPWVQGADTQYF
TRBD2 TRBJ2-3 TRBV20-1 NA TGCAGTGCTAGATTAGCGGGGCGGTCCACAGATACGCAGTATTTT CSARLAGRSTDTQYF
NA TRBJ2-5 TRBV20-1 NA TGCAGTGCTAGTCAAATGGACCAAGAGACCCAGTACTTC CSASQMDQETQYF
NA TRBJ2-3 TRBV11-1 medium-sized TGTGCCAGCAGCGTCACAGATACGCAGTATTTT CASSVTDTQYF
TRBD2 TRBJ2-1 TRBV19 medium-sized TGTGCCAGTAGTATACGTCGGCTAGCGGGAGACGAGCAGTTCTTC CASSIRRLAGDEQFF
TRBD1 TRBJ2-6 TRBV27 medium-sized TGTGCCAGCACCCTAGGACAGGTGGGGGGGGCCAACGTCCTGACTTTC CASTLGQVGGANVLTF
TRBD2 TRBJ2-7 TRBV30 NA TGTGCCTGGACCCTAAAGGGGGCGGGAGGGACCTACGAGCAGTACTTC CAWTLKGAGGTYEQYF
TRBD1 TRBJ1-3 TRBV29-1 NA TGCAGCGTTGAGGGGCCCGACAGGGACATAGCTGCAAACAACATATATTTT CSVEGPDRDIAANNIYF
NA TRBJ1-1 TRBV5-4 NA TGTGCCAGCAGCTTCGGGGGCGGCACTGAAGCTTTCTTT CASSFGGGTEAFF
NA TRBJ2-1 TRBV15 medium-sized TGTGCCACCAGCAGAACCACCGGGGTCTACAATGAGCAGTTCTTC CATSRTTGVYNEQFF
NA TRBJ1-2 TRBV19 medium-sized TGTGCCAGTAGTATCGGGTACATCTCCAATAGCTATGGCTACACCTTC CASSIGYISNSYGYTF
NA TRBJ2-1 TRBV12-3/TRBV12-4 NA TGTGCCAGCAGTTTCGAGGGGAGTGAGGGTGACCTGGGAGGTGAGCAGTTCTTC CASSFEGSEGDLGGEQFF
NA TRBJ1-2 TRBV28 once TGTGCCAGCAGTTCCCCCGGAGAACTTAATGGCTACACCTTC CASSSPGELNGYTF
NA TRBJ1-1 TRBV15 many TGTGCCACCAGCAGTTGGGACGTTGAAGCTTTCTTT CATSSWDVEAFF
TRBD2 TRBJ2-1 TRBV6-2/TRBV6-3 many TGTGCCAGCAGTTACCCAGGACTAGCGGGGATTATATACAATGAGCAGTTCTTC CASSYPGLAGIIYNEQFF
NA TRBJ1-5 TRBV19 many TGTGCCAGTAGCCCCGGGTATAAGGTCGGAAGCAATCAGCCCCAGCATTTT CASSPGYKVGSNQPQHF
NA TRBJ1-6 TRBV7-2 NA TGTGCCAGCAGCTTAGACAGGGATAAGGGGCACTCCTATAATTCACCCCTCCACTTT CASSLDRDKGHSYNSPLHF
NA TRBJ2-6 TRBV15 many TGTGCCACCAGCAGAGATGAGGAGGGGTCGAGCTCTGGGGCCAACGTCCTGACTTTC CATSRDEEGSSSGANVLTF
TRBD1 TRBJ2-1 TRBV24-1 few TGTGCCACCAGGCCGGGACAGGGTTTTAATGAGCAGTTCTTC CATRPGQGFNEQFF